The rows below give T cell receptor beta chains drawn from one sample of a study of cytomegalovirus exposure and HLA in healthy donors. Libraries were prepared by immunoSEQ multiplex PCR; TCRdb keeps only in-frame clonotypes and omits some of them. Altogether some 78,000 clones are present, roughly three quarters being singletons, with the ten largest covering approximately 23%. Sequencing input: PBMCs. These receptors came from a woman in her forties or fifties in good health and CMV-seropositive. Each CDR3 is given without its conserved first and last residue.

TRBV27 | ASSLKGAQETQY
TRBV5-1 | ASSLRAGVSSEQF
TRBV7-2 | ASSLGGSNYGYT
TRBV5-4 | ASSTSLLGHFTDTQY
TRBV15 | AISGGRERDTQY
TRBV6-1 | ASSEFPTGSNSPLH
TRBV21-1 | ASSKDGGEESNSPLH
TRBV9 | ASSVGRGGFPDTQY
TRBV30 | AWSVGQGANT
TRBV6-6 | ASSARTVSGNTIY
TRBV7-9 | ASALTAQGALVTEAF
TRBV9 | ASSVVSGPTGELF
TRBV30 | AWNRGLDTEAF
TRBV19 | ASSTSRGPSGANVLT
TRBV12-5 | ASGPGQYTGELF
TRBV11-3 | ASSAGGIELGNTIY
TRBV11-2 | ASSLHVLRGREVGGYT
TRBV6-6 | ASSYLGGELKF
TRBV5-1 | ASSLARGNSPLH
TRBV30 | AWSPLGQGYGYT
TRBV19 | ASRWTGGPVEQF
TRBV11-3 | ASSYTGLAGAETQY
TRBV7-8 | ASSQGRLNTEAF
TRBV29-1 | SVRDTGLTEAF
TRBV27 | ASSRNRLAGASVYEQY
TRBV2 | ASSVTSGSINEQF
TRBV19 | ASSPGLAPNEQF
TRBV10-3 | AIKGDRGGYT
TRBV5-4 | ASLPGPSSGANVLT
TRBV4-1 | ASSLGQTNSPLH
TRBV27 | ASSLWGAGANVLT
TRBV27 | ASVSGGTYEQY
TRBV11-3 | ASSFSGRAYNEQF
TRBV7-2 | ASSPTSTGRNYGYT
TRBV2 | ASRQGENTGELF
TRBV19 | ASSILLAGVGGELF
TRBV6-5 | ASSYGQGGDLSGYT
TRBV4-1 | ASSQGRTGELF
TRBV7-6 | ASSLGGSGTQNTGELF
TRBV6-5 | ASSSILAGPYEQY
TRBV6-1 | ASRRATGTYEQY
TRBV7-3 | ASSLVRESTGELF
TRBV19 | ASSVGLPTDTQY
TRBV5-6 | ASSSGGVNEQF
TRBV5-1 | ASSLEGQGVYGYT
TRBV12-5 | ASGLRGDYGYT
TRBV5-6 | ASSFPEGPKNIQY